The rows below give T cell receptor beta chains drawn from one sample of a study of blood T cell repertoires in COVID-19. Only in-frame clones appear in the TCRdb table, and some are missing; sequencing was by immunoSEQ multiplex PCR. Of 140,000 to 150,000 clones in the sample, around three quarters were seen once. Sequenced: peripheral blood. The receptors stem from a man in his fifties with acute or convalescent COVID-19. CDR3s include the opening cysteine and the closing phenylalanine or tryptophan. D genes are given only for firm matches. Not all rows give a size; the values are once, few, many and, for expanded clones, a class.

cdr3_nt	cdr3_aa	clone_size	d_call	v_call	cdr3_length	j_call
TGTGCCAGCTCACCACTATGGCCTGGCCTAGCGGGGGTGAGGACCCAGTACTTC	CASSPLWPGLAGVRTQYF	medium-sized	TRBD2	TRBV18	18	TRBJ2-5
TGTGCCAGCAGCCAAAACAGGGGAAGGAATGAGCAGTTCTTC	CASSQNRGRNEQFF	NA	TRBD1	TRBV11-2	14	TRBJ2-1
TGTGCCAGCAGGACCGGGACAGGGGGTATACCGACCATGAAGTATTTT	CASRTGTGGIPTMKYF	NA	TRBD1	TRBV7-9	16	TRBJ2-3
TGTGCCAGAAGCTTGTGGACCACTAACGGTTGCGGGGGAAACACCGGGGAGCTGTTTTTT	CARSLWTTNGCGGNTGELFF	few	TRBD2	TRBV5-3	20	TRBJ2-2
TGTGCCAGCAGCTTACAGGTGGGGGCAGATTACAATGAGCAGTTCTTC	CASSLQVGADYNEQFF	NA	NA	TRBV7-2	16	TRBJ2-1
TGTGCCAGCAGACCTACTTTCGGCCGGGAGGAGGGGACCCAGTACTTC	CASRPTFGREEGTQYF	NA	TRBD2	TRBV28	16	TRBJ2-5
TGTGCCTGGATTCTAGTTCAGTATTTT	CAWILVQYF	NA	NA	TRBV30	9	TRBJ2-3
TGTGCCAGCAGTCGAGACAGGGCTATAGAGACCCAGTACTTC	CASSRDRAIETQYF	NA	TRBD1	TRBV7-9	14	TRBJ2-5
TGTGCCAGCAGCCTTGCCCGGGGTGCTGGCTATGGCTACACCTTC	CASSLARGAGYGYTF	NA	NA	TRBV7-2	15	TRBJ1-2
TGTGCCAGCAGTGGGCGGGACAGGGGCACCTCTGGGGCCAACGTCCTGACTTTC	CASSGRDRGTSGANVLTF	NA	TRBD1	TRBV6-1	18	TRBJ2-6